These 22 T cell receptor beta chains share one sample of origin, sequenced in a study of blood T cells in healthy people across ages. A second PCR of roughly 7 to 11 cycles used a sample-barcoded 5' primer and a J-beta primer mix. One entry per CDR3 protein, called by TCRdb with MiXCR from the 5' RACE reads. Altogether hundreds of thousands of distinct CDR3 sequences are present, roughly 50% being singletons, with the ten largest covering about 38%. The specimen sequenced was blood. These receptors all stem from a man older than 75 in good health.

This clonotype showed up just once. The rearrangement links TRBV5-1 to TRBJ2-1, with D possibly TRBD2 on 6 matching bases. The CDR3 contains 19 residues. Trimming removed 4 bases at V and 0 bases at J, with 23 bases between. The V gene's germline CDR1 is SGHRS and CDR2 YFSETQ. This CDR3 reads CASSRLFSGSGLSYNEQFF. CDR3 DNA: TGCGCCAGCAGCCGCCTTTTCTCGGGTAGCGGACTCTCCTACAATGAGCAGTTCTTC.

Concerning this clonotype: This may come from a read error, since a much larger clone is one base off. The chain is built from TRBV5-1 and TRBJ2-5; 10 bases match TRBD2. V gave up 0 bases and J gave up 11 bases; unmatched junction bases: 16. Germline values: CDR1 SGHRS, CDR2 YFSETQ. The CDR3 spans 17 residues. CDR3 amino acids: CASSLVRLAGASNEQYF. CDR3 sequence (DNA): TGCGCCAGCAGCTTGGTTCGTCTAGCGGGGGCATCCAATGAGCAGTACTTC.

This clonotype has just a few counts. The chain combines TRBV6-5 with TRBJ2-5, with a weak D call TRBD1 (6 bases). The CDR3 covers 15 residues. Germline V lookup: CDR1 MNHEY, CDR2 SVGAGI. V lost 0 bases to trimming and J lost 4 bases, with 12 bases between them. CDR3 sequence (DNA): TGTGCCAGCAGTTACTCGGGACACCCCGGAGAGACCCAGTACTTC. It encodes CASSYSGHPGETQYF.

The rearrangement links TRBV29-1 to TRBJ2-1; tentatively, D is TRBD1 or TRBD2 (5 bases each). The length of the CDR3 is 12 residues. In germline, CDR1 is SQVTM, CDR2 ANQGSEA. V gave up 7 bases and J gave up 9 bases, with 16 bases separating them. The CDR3 here is CSAGTLRGEQFF. For the CDR3, the DNA is TGCAGCGCGGGGACCCTTCGGGGTGAGCAGTTCTTC.

The rearrangement uses TRBV29-1 and TRBJ1-1; D unclear. Germline values: CDR1 SQVTM, CDR2 ANQGSEA. Trimming cost V 7 bases and J 0 bases, with 6 bases left between them. The CDR3 has 11 amino acids. Here the CDR3 reads CSGRVNTEAFF. The CDR3 region has the DNA TGCAGCGGGAGGGTGAACACTGAAGCTTTCTTT. Variable domain in full (rest from reference TRBV29-1 and TRBJ1-1): SAVISQKPSRDICQRGTSLTIQCQVDSQVTMMFWYRQQPGQSLTLIATANQGSEATYESGFVIDKFPISRPNLTFSTLTVSNMSPEDSSIYLCSGRVNTEAFFGQGTRLTVV.

The CDR3 bases are TGTGCCACCAGCCCCCCGGGGCTCCGAGAGACCCAGTACTTC. The encoded protein is CATSPPGLRETQYF. The V call is TRBV24-1, the J call TRBJ2-5; either TRBD1 or TRBD2 may fit D (5 bases each). Germline loops: CDR1 KGHDR, CDR2 SFDVKD. Deletions cut 7 bases from V and 4 bases from J, with 15 bases between. This CDR3 spans 14 amino acids.

The rearrangement links TRBV15 to TRBJ2-7, with D possibly called TRBD1 or TRBD2 (6 bases each). Germline V gene sequence: CDR1 LNHNV, CDR2 YYDKDF (reference sequence). V was shortened by 2 bases and J by 1 base, with 9 bases between the two germline ends. This CDR3 spans 14 amino acids. The CDR3 nucleotides are TGTGCCACCAGCAGAAGGGGGGCTTCCTACGAGCAGTACTTC. Translating gives CATSRRGASYEQYF.

V usage is TRBV10-2 and J usage is TRBJ2-7; 7 bases map to TRBD2. The trim removed 5 bases at V and 9 bases at J, leaving 10 bases unmatched. The CDR3 loop spans 13 amino acids. Looked up from germline, CDR1 is WSHSY and CDR2 is SAAADI. CDR3 amino acids: CASSSGTPGGQYF. The CDR3 coding sequence is TGCGCCAGCAGTTCCGGGACGCCGGGAGGGCAGTACTTC.

The V call is TRBV28, the J call TRBJ2-5, with D possibly matching TRBD2 (6 bases). Germline CDR1 reads MDHEN; CDR2 reads SYDVKM. Trimming took off 4 bases at V and 13 bases at J, with 16 bases between the two ends. This CDR3 has 12 amino acids. This CDR3 reads CASSSPGEVSYF. CDR3 sequence (DNA): TGTGCCAGCAGTTCCCCCGGGGAGGTCTCGTACTTC. Looking up the rest from reference TRBV28 and TRBJ2-5 gives the full variable domain: DVKVTQSSRYLVKRTGEKVFLECVQDMDHENMFWYRQDPGLGLRLIYFSYDVKMKEKGDIPEGYSVSREKKERFSLILESASTNQTSMYLCASSSPGEVSYFGPGTRLLVL.

The sample holds a few counts of this clonotype. The rearrangement uses TRBV29-1 and TRBJ2-5, with 7 positions matching TRBD2. The CDR3 sequence is 15 residues long. Per germline, CDR1 SQVTM and CDR2 ANQGSEA. The ends lost 0 bases at V and 3 bases at J; junction bases unmatched: 7. In nucleotides, the CDR3 is TGCAGCGTTGAAGATTTTGGGAGCGGGGAAGAGACCCAGTACTTC. Translation: CSVEDFGSGEETQYF. Filled out from reference TRBV29-1 and TRBJ2-5, the complete variable domain reads SAVISQKPSRDICQRGTSLTIQCQVDSQVTMMFWYRQQPGQSLTLIATANQGSEATYESGFVIDKFPISRPNLTFSTLTVSNMSPEDSSIYLCSVEDFGSGEETQYFGPGTRLLVL.

V and J are TRBV20-1 and TRBJ2-4; TRBD2 matches 10 bases. Gene TRBJ2-7 matches the end of the DNA better, so the J call may be wrong. The CDR3 consists of 14 residues. The germline V gene encodes CDR1 DFQATT and CDR2 SNEGSKA (reference sequence). The CDR3 reads CSAELAGPAYEQYF. The DNA for the CDR3 is TGCAGTGCTGAACTAGCGGGACCTGCCTACGAGCAGTACTTC.

This CDR3 is CASSEEGGARYEQYF. In DNA, the CDR3 is TGTGCCAGCAGTGAAGAAGGGGGCGCTCGGTACGAGCAGTACTTC. The chain carries TRBV2 and TRBJ2-4, with 7 positions matching TRBD1. TRBJ2-7 matches the DNA end more closely, so the J call is doubtful. Germline CDR1 is SNHLY and CDR2 is FYNNEI. CDR3 length: 15 amino acids.

This clonotype was observed a few times. The genes are TRBV20-1 and TRBJ2-5; maybe TRBD1 (6 bases). Germline lookup yields CDR1 DFQATT and CDR2 SNEGSKA (reference sequence). Trimming took 1 base from V and 5 from J, leaving 14 bases between them. There are 14 residues in the CDR3. CDR3 nucleotide sequence: TGCAGTGCTAGAGGTCAGGGGTGGCGTGAGACCCAGTACTTC. Translation: CSARGQGWRETQYF.

This clonotype came up once. The chain recombines TRBV2 with TRBJ2-3; 9 bases map to TRBD2. The CDR3 spans 14 residues. Trimming took 8 bases from V and 1 from J; bases not matched to a gene: 4. Per the germline V gene, CDR1 is SNHLY and CDR2 is FYNNEI. In nucleotides, the CDR3 is TGTGCCAGCGCTAAGCGGGAGGGCACAGATACGCAGTATTTT. It encodes CASAKREGTDTQYF. The entire variable domain, with the rest obtained from reference TRBV2 and TRBJ2-3, is as follows: EPEVTQTPSHQVTQMGQEVILRCVPISNHLYFYWYRQILGQKVEFLVSFYNNEISEKSEIFDDQFSVERPDGSNFTLKIRSTKLEDSAMYFCASAKREGTDTQYFGPGTRLTVL.

This clonotype showed up just a few times. The CDR3 region is CASSSNRQHNQPQHF. The CDR3 region has the DNA TGTGCCAGCAGCTCCAACCGACAGCACAATCAGCCCCAGCATTTT. This rearrangement joins TRBV12-3 or TRBV12-4 to TRBJ1-5, with D perhaps matching TRBD1 (5 bases). The CDR3 contains 15 residues. Trimming cost V 6 bases and J 3 bases, with 15 bases left between them.

This clonotype was detected a few times. The J gene is TRBJ2-5, the V gene TRBV9, with D tentatively TRBD1 (6 bases). The DNA end is more similar to TRBJ2-7, so the J call may be wrong. The CDR3 loop spans 15 amino acids. The germline V gene has CDR1 SGDLS and CDR2 YYNGEE. The CDR3 loop is CASSVGSSRGVEQYF. CDR3 in DNA: TGTGCCAGCAGCGTAGGTTCTAGCAGGGGAGTCGAGCAGTACTTC.

This clonotype was recorded a few times. The chain carries TRBV11-2 and TRBJ2-5, with unresolved D. Trimming shortened V by 0 bases and J by 6 bases, and 8 bases separated the two germline ends. The CDR3 contains 13 residues. Per the germline V gene, CDR1 is SGHAT and CDR2 is FQNNGV. The CDR3 sequence is CASSLDHRKTQYF. The CDR3 DNA sequence: TGTGCCAGCAGCTTAGATCACCGGAAGACCCAGTACTTC.

This rearrangement joins TRBV6-6 to TRBJ2-7; 8 bases line up with TRBD1. Trimming cost V 6 bases and J 2 bases; bases outside gene matches: 6. Germline values: CDR1 MNHNY, CDR2 SVGAGI (reference sequence). There are 14 residues in the CDR3. The CDR3 nucleotides are TGTGCCAGCAGCAACCGGGACAGGACCTACGAGCAGTACTTC. Translated, it gives CASSNRDRTYEQYF.

The chain carries TRBV9 and TRBJ2-1; D possibly corresponds to TRBD2 (6 bases). V gave up 3 bases and J gave up 5 bases, with 18 bases separating them. The CDR3 loop spans 16 amino acids. Germline V gene sequence: CDR1 SGDLS, CDR2 YYNGEE. CDR3 loop: CASSAQGLRLNNEQFF. For the CDR3, the DNA is TGTGCCAGCAGCGCCCAGGGACTCCGCTTAAACAATGAGCAGTTCTTC.

This chain uses TRBV10-3 with TRBJ1-6, with TRBD1 matching over 9 bases. Trimming at V came to 6 bases and at J to 10 bases, leaving 4 bases not matched to a gene. The germline V gene encodes CDR1 ENHRY and CDR2 SYGVKD. The CDR3 runs to 13 residues. CDR3 sequence reads: CAIRRGQGSPLHF. The CDR3 bases are TGTGCCATCAGGAGGGGACAGGGCTCACCCCTCCACTTT.

There are a few counts of this clonotype. This rearrangement joins TRBV6-5 to TRBJ2-5, with D uncertain. Trimming removed 10 bases from V and 4 bases from J, with 4 bases in between. The CDR3 totals 9 residues. Per the germline V gene, CDR1 is MNHEY and CDR2 is SVGAGI. CDR3 region: CAITETQYF. CDR3 sequence (DNA): TGTGCCATCACAGAGACCCAGTACTTC.

The rearrangement joins TRBV6-5 to TRBJ1-1, with no clear D. CDR3 length: 13 amino acids. Trimming removed 7 bases from V and 8 bases from J, with 17 bases in between. Germline CDR1 and CDR2: MNHEY and SVGAGI. The DNA for the CDR3 is TGTGCCAGCAAGGGTTGGGAAGCAGGAGAAGCTTTCTTT. As protein: CASKGWEAGEAFF.